This is a list of T cell receptor beta chains from one sample in a study of blood T cell repertoires in COVID-19. The table came from immunoSEQ multiplex PCR; TCRdb's copy has only in-frame clones and leaves some out. The repertoire holds approximately 94,000 clones, with around 90% as singletons. Material: peripheral blood. The receptor source for this set is a human donor in a cohort sampled during active COVID-19. The CDR3 runs from the conserved cysteine through the conserved F or W. D genes are given only for firm matches. Expanded clones get a size class; other rows say once, few or many, or leave the size out.

clone size	D gene	V gene	J gene	CDR3 protein	CDR3 DNA
-	-	TRBV10-2	TRBJ2-7	CASSDRWELNEQYF	TGCGCCAGCAGTGATAGGTGGGAGTTAAACGAGCAGTACTTC
-	TRBD1	TRBV7-8	TRBJ1-5	CASSPGQGRISNQPQHF	TGTGCCAGCAGCCCGGGACAGGGGAGAATTAGCAATCAGCCCCAGCATTTT
-	TRBD1	TRBV12-5	TRBJ2-1	CASGFGTGGSNEQFF	TGTGCTAGTGGTTTTGGGACAGGAGGATCCAATGAGCAGTTCTTC
-	TRBD1	TRBV19	TRBJ1-3	CASTRDRNFLGNTIYF	TGTGCCAGTACCCGGGACAGGAACTTCCTTGGAAACACCATATATTTT
-	-	TRBV20-1	TRBJ2-1	CSASSRTYNEQFF	TGCAGTGCTAGTAGCCGTACTTACAATGAGCAGTTCTTC
-	TRBD1	TRBV7-2	TRBJ2-1	CASSTQSGTAQFF	TGTGCCAGCAGCACACAGTCGGGGACAGCGCAGTTCTTC
-	TRBD2	TRBV10-3	TRBJ2-3	CAISGSARAAGVADTQYF	TGTGCCATCAGTGGTTCGGCCAGGGCAGCGGGAGTGGCAGATACGCAGTATTTT
-	-	TRBV28	TRBJ1-1	CASSRRTETEAFF	TGTGCCAGCAGTCGAAGAACAGAAACTGAAGCTTTCTTT
-	TRBD1	TRBV6-2/TRBV6-3	TRBJ1-5	CASSQGTGGSNQPQHF	TGTGCCAGCAGCCAAGGGACAGGGGGAAGCAATCAGCCCCAGCATTTT
-	-	TRBV10-3	TRBJ2-1	CAISPQRSINEQFF	TGTGCCATCTCCCCCCAGCGCTCCATCAATGAGCAGTTCTTC
-	TRBD2	TRBV19	TRBJ2-1	CASSIVLPGTSRDEQFF	TGTGCCAGTAGTATAGTTCTTCCCGGGACTAGCCGCGATGAGCAGTTCTTC
-	-	TRBV6-4	TRBJ2-1	CASSEGTHNEQFF	TGTGCCAGCAGCGAAGGGACACACAATGAGCAGTTCTTC
-	TRBD1	TRBV6-5	TRBJ2-7	CASRLPGQGSYEQYF	TGTGCCAGCAGGCTTCCGGGACAGGGATCCTACGAGCAGTACTTC
-	-	TRBV18	TRBJ2-5	CASSLEQETQYF	TGTGCCAGCTCACTAGAACAAGAGACCCAGTACTTC
-	-	TRBV11-2	TRBJ2-1	CASSLERVLYNEQFF	TGTGCCAGCAGCTTAGAACGGGTTTTATACAATGAGCAGTTCTTC
-	TRBD2	TRBV7-2	TRBJ2-2	CASSYGRTSGDTGELFF	TGTGCCAGCAGCTACGGCCGGACTAGCGGCGACACCGGGGAGCTGTTTTTT
-	-	TRBV28	TRBJ1-2	CASSFGRLMKGYTF	TGTGCCAGCAGTTTTGGGAGACTTATGAAAGGCTACACCTTC
-	TRBD2	TRBV2	TRBJ2-3	CASIWGLVKADTQYF	TGTGCCAGCATCTGGGGACTAGTAAAGGCAGATACGCAGTATTTT
-	-	TRBV9	TRBJ2-1	CASSSLRQPLDEQFF	TGTGCCAGCAGCAGCCTGAGACAGCCTCTGGATGAGCAGTTCTTC
-	-	TRBV6-5	TRBJ2-7	CASRGTGPYEQYF	TGTGCCAGCAGGGGCACAGGTCCCTACGAGCAGTACTTC
-	TRBD1	TRBV6-6	TRBJ1-2	CASSYRQGANYGYTF	TGTGCCAGCAGTTACCGTCAGGGGGCTAACTATGGCTACACCTTC
-	-	TRBV6-1	TRBJ2-5	CASSEALLLAETQYF	TGTGCCAGCAGTGAAGCGCTTCTACTCGCGGAGACCCAGTACTTC
few	-	TRBV5-4	TRBJ2-7	CASSLVSRGSYEQYF	TGTGCCAGCAGCCTGGTGTCTAGGGGCTCCTACGAGCAGTACTTC
-	TRBD2	TRBV5-1	TRBJ2-5	CASSYSPIQAGKETQYF	TGCGCCAGCAGCTATAGCCCCATTCAAGCGGGAAAAGAGACCCAGTACTTC
-	TRBD2	TRBV7-2	TRBJ2-7	CASSPGRTSGFYEQYF	TGTGCCAGCAGCCCCGGTCGGACTAGCGGTTTCTACGAGCAGTACTTC
once	TRBD2	TRBV7-9	TRBJ2-1	CASSLALAGGHNEQFF	TGTGCCAGCAGCTTAGCCTTAGCGGGAGGCCACAATGAGCAGTTCTTC
-	-	TRBV7-9	TRBJ2-7	CASSPAATYEQYF	TGTGCCAGCAGCCCGGCAGCGACCTACGAGCAGTACTTC
-	TRBD2	TRBV5-1	TRBJ2-1	CASSPMTSGRSIYEQFF	TGCGCCAGCAGCCCGATGACTAGCGGGAGGTCGATATATGAGCAGTTCTTC
-	TRBD1	TRBV10-3	TRBJ2-7	CAIGQGSTQIYEQYF	TGTGCCATCGGACAGGGTTCGACCCAAATTTACGAGCAGTACTTC
-	-	TRBV2	TRBJ2-7	CASKGDGTYEQYF	TGTGCCAGCAAAGGAGACGGTACCTACGAGCAGTACTTC
few	-	TRBV2	TRBJ1-6	CASSEEWSSYNSPLHF	TGTGCCAGCAGTGAGGAGTGGAGCTCCTATAATTCACCCCTCCACTTT
-	TRBD1	TRBV11-2	TRBJ2-5	CASSLGQGAWETQYF	TGTGCCAGCAGCCTAGGACAGGGGGCTTGGGAGACCCAGTACTTC
once	TRBD1	TRBV9	TRBJ1-2	CASSRGQGNYGYTF	TGTGCCAGCAGCAGAGGACAGGGCAACTATGGCTACACCTTC
-	-	TRBV4-1	TRBJ1-2	CASRLRTALNYGYTF	TGCGCCAGCAGACTACGGACAGCCCTTAACTATGGCTACACCTTC
-	TRBD2	TRBV27	TRBJ2-2	CASSLSGGTGELFF	TGTGCCAGCAGTTTATCGGGAGGGACCGGGGAGCTGTTTTTT
-	TRBD2	TRBV9	TRBJ2-7	CASSVSGMDLYEQYF	TGTGCCAGCAGCGTAAGCGGGATGGATCTCTACGAGCAGTACTTC
-	-	TRBV5-1	TRBJ1-2	CASSRPGVYGYTF	TGCGCCAGCAGCCGACCAGGGGTATATGGCTACACCTTC
few	TRBD2	TRBV11-1	TRBJ2-5	CASSLGTSGYQETQYF	TGTGCCAGCAGCTTAGGGACTAGCGGGTACCAAGAGACCCAGTACTTC
-	-	TRBV5-1	TRBJ2-3	CASEADTDTQYF	TGCGCCAGCGAAGCGGACACAGATACGCAGTATTTT
-	TRBD2	TRBV30	TRBJ2-1	CAWSVSPLAGDYNEQFF	TGTGCCTGGAGTGTATCCCCTCTAGCGGGAGATTACAATGAGCAGTTCTTC
-	-	TRBV6-5	TRBJ2-7	CASSKQGVNYEQYF	TGTGCCAGCAGTAAACAGGGAGTTAACTACGAGCAGTACTTC
-	-	TRBV9	TRBJ2-1	CASSVASLSYNEQFF	TGTGCCAGCAGCGTAGCTAGTCTGTCTTACAATGAGCAGTTCTTC
-	-	TRBV5-1	TRBJ2-3	CASSLQGPSTDTQYF	TGCGCCAGCAGCTTACAGGGCCCCAGCACAGATACGCAGTATTTT
-	TRBD2	TRBV5-1	TRBJ2-7	CASSLPLGLAGVGFDEQYF	TGCGCCAGCAGCTTGCCTCTAGGACTAGCGGGGGTCGGTTTCGACGAGCAGTACTTC
-	TRBD1	TRBV14	TRBJ2-7	CASSQLRTGRPLEQYF	TGTGCCAGCAGCCAACTAAGGACAGGGCGACCCTTAGAGCAGTACTTC
-	-	TRBV15	TRBJ1-5	CATSGGGNQPQHF	TGTGCCACCAGCGGCGGGGGGAATCAGCCCCAGCATTTT
few	-	TRBV19	TRBJ1-4	CASGTRGLGEKLFF	TGTGCCAGTGGGACCAGGGGCTTGGGTGAAAAACTGTTTTTT
-	TRBD1	TRBV3-1/TRBV3-2	TRBJ2-7	CASSPTPGQGREQYF	TGTGCCAGCAGCCCAACCCCGGGACAGGGCCGCGAGCAGTACTTC
-	-	TRBV5-1	TRBJ1-1	CASSPSWGGITEAFF	TGCGCCAGCAGCCCCTCTTGGGGGGGAATCACTGAAGCTTTCTTT
-	TRBD2	TRBV10-3	TRBJ2-1	CAISPSGSEGEQFF	TGTGCCATCAGCCCTAGCGGGAGCGAAGGTGAGCAGTTCTTC
-	TRBD2	TRBV19	TRBJ2-5	CASRAFGLAETQYF	TGTGCCAGTAGAGCCTTTGGACTAGCGGAGACCCAGTACTTC
-	-	TRBV7-6	TRBJ2-2	CASINDRTTNTGELFF	TGTGCCAGCATCAACGACAGGACAACGAACACCGGGGAGCTGTTTTTT
-	-	TRBV5-6	TRBJ2-2	CASSFGGTNTGELFF	TGTGCCAGCAGCTTCGGCGGTACGAACACCGGGGAGCTGTTTTTT
-	TRBD1	TRBV30	TRBJ2-7	CAWSHYRQGRTYEQYF	TGTGCCTGGAGTCACTACCGACAGGGTCGGACCTACGAGCAGTACTTC
-	TRBD1	TRBV28	TRBJ2-2	CASSRPPLGQENTGELFF	TGTGCCAGCAGCAGACCACCTCTGGGACAGGAGAACACCGGGGAGCTGTTTTTT
-	TRBD1	TRBV11-2	TRBJ1-3	CASSTRPTGGSGNTIYF	TGTGCCAGCAGCACCAGACCCACAGGGGGCTCTGGAAACACCATATATTTT
once	-	TRBV11-2	TRBJ2-3	CASSSSLDSDTQYF	TGTGCCAGCAGCTCAAGCCTAGATTCAGATACGCAGTATTTT
-	-	TRBV7-2	TRBJ1-1	CASSSLGGANTEAFF	TGTGCCAGCAGCTCCCTCGGTGGGGCGAACACTGAAGCTTTCTTT
-	-	TRBV5-4	TRBJ2-2	CASSLSQGHRVGELFF	TGTGCCAGCAGCTTGAGTCAGGGGCATCGGGTCGGGGAGCTGTTTTTT
-	TRBD2	TRBV14	TRBJ2-5	CASSQGARLAGKGGETQYF	TGTGCCAGCAGCCAAGGGGCTAGACTAGCGGGAAAGGGAGGAGAGACCCAGTACTTC